The rows below give T cell receptor beta chains drawn from one sample of a study of shared clonotypes between healthy human individuals. TCRdb's copy holds only in-frame clones and misses some; the assay was immunoSEQ multiplex PCR. This sample has about 110,000 clones, with under 70% found just once. The source material was memory CD8+ T cells sorted from blood. These TCRs come from a woman aged 30 to 39 in good health. The CDR3 runs from the conserved cysteine through the conserved F or W. A D gene is named only where the DNA matches it firmly. Only some rows state a clone size, as once, few, many or a class for expanded clones.

V: TRBV2
size: -
J: TRBJ2-1
D: -
CDR3: CASLRGNEQFF
DNA: TGTGCCAGCTTGAGGGGGAATGAGCAGTTCTTC

V: TRBV13
size: -
J: TRBJ1-2
D: -
CDR3: CASSFFRAPYGYTF
DNA: TGTGCCAGCAGCTTCTTCAGGGCTCCTTATGGCTACACCTTC

V: TRBV27
size: once
J: TRBJ1-1
D: TRBD1
CDR3: CASSLRGDSTEAFF
DNA: TGTGCCAGCAGTTTGCGGGGGGACAGCACTGAAGCTTTCTTT

V: TRBV19
size: few
J: TRBJ2-1
D: -
CDR3: CASSIAESSYNEQFF
DNA: TGTGCCAGTAGTATAGCGGAGAGCTCCTACAATGAGCAGTTCTTC

V: TRBV6-6
size: -
J: TRBJ2-5
D: -
CDR3: CASSYRFETQYF
DNA: TGTGCCAGCAGTTACCGGTTTGAGACCCAGTACTTC

V: TRBV5-1
size: -
J: TRBJ1-2
D: -
CDR3: CASSLEAERRGYTF
DNA: TGCGCCAGCAGCTTGGAGGCGGAGCGCAGAGGCTACACCTTC

V: TRBV4-1
size: few
J: TRBJ2-5
D: -
CDR3: CASSQVNMGFTETQYF
DNA: TGCGCCAGCAGCCAAGTGAATATGGGCTTCACAGAGACCCAGTACTTC

V: TRBV5-4
size: -
J: TRBJ2-7
D: -
CDR3: CASSELDSEQYF
DNA: TGTGCCAGCAGCGAACTAGATTCCGAGCAGTACTTC

V: TRBV6-5
size: -
J: TRBJ1-1
D: TRBD1
CDR3: CASKISIQGYTEAFF
DNA: TGTGCCAGCAAAATCAGCATACAGGGGTACACTGAAGCTTTCTTT

V: TRBV20-1
size: few
J: TRBJ2-7
D: TRBD2
CDR3: CSALGLAGGYF
DNA: TGCAGTGCTCTCGGACTAGCGGGAGGGTACTTC

V: TRBV6-5
size: few
J: TRBJ2-7
D: TRBD1
CDR3: CASRAGTGGYEQYF
DNA: TGTGCCAGCAGGGCCGGGACAGGGGGCTACGAGCAGTACTTC

V: TRBV4-1
size: -
J: TRBJ2-5
D: -
CDR3: CASSQGALFFQETQYF
DNA: TGCGCCAGCAGCCAAGGAGCTCTGTTTTTCCAAGAGACCCAGTACTTC

V: TRBV6-1
size: -
J: TRBJ2-7
D: TRBD2
CDR3: CASSEQAGGPSYEQYF
DNA: TGTGCCAGCAGTGAGCAGGCGGGAGGGCCCTCCTACGAGCAGTACTTC

V: TRBV21-1
size: -
J: TRBJ1-5
D: -
CDR3: CASSKISPVGPNSNQPQHF
DNA: TGTGCCAGCAGCAAAATCTCACCGGTGGGACCCAATAGCAATCAGCCCCAGCATTTT

V: TRBV11-2
size: -
J: TRBJ1-1
D: TRBD1
CDR3: CASSLGQGGTEAFF
DNA: TGTGCCAGCAGCTTAGGACAGGGGGGGACTGAAGCTTTCTTT

V: TRBV28
size: -
J: TRBJ2-1
D: -
CDR3: CASTGSSSYNEQFF
DNA: TGTGCCAGCACTGGCAGCAGCTCCTACAATGAGCAGTTCTTC

V: TRBV7-8
size: -
J: TRBJ1-5
D: TRBD1
CDR3: CASSLDAGTGGWQPQHF
DNA: TGTGCCAGCAGCTTAGACGCCGGGACAGGGGGTTGGCAGCCCCAGCATTTT

V: TRBV4-2
size: few
J: TRBJ2-5
D: -
CDR3: CASSPGLAEGGETQYF
DNA: TGTGCCAGCAGCCCCGGGCTAGCGGAGGGGGGGGAGACCCAGTACTTC

V: TRBV19
size: -
J: TRBJ2-7
D: TRBD1
CDR3: CASSIAPPGGNSYEQYF
DNA: TGTGCCAGTAGTATCGCCCCTCCAGGGGGCAACTCCTACGAGCAGTACTTC

V: TRBV5-1
size: -
J: TRBJ1-1
D: TRBD1
CDR3: CASSRQGWTEAFF
DNA: TGCGCCAGCAGCCGACAGGGGTGGACTGAAGCTTTCTTT

V: TRBV2
size: few
J: TRBJ2-1
D: TRBD2
CDR3: CATGTTHNEQFF
DNA: TGTGCCACCGGGACTACCCACAATGAGCAGTTCTTC

V: TRBV7-8
size: -
J: TRBJ1-3
D: -
CDR3: CASSLGEGLGSGNTIYF
DNA: TGTGCCAGCAGCTTAGGAGAGGGGCTCGGCTCTGGAAACACCATATATTTT

V: TRBV6-4
size: few
J: TRBJ2-1
D: TRBD2
CDR3: CASSDSGTSGYNEQFF
DNA: TGTGCCAGCAGTGACTCCGGGACTAGCGGCTACAATGAGCAGTTCTTC

V: TRBV19
size: -
J: TRBJ1-3
D: -
CDR3: CASSSGPFLFLGNTIYF
DNA: TGTGCCAGTAGTTCTGGACCCTTTCTTTTCCTCGGAAACACCATATATTTT

V: TRBV2
size: -
J: TRBJ1-5
D: -
CDR3: CASRGRIINQPQHF
DNA: TGTGCCAGCAGGGGACGGATAATCAATCAGCCCCAGCATTTT

V: TRBV2
size: many
J: TRBJ2-7
D: TRBD1
CDR3: CASSGQGVGYEQYF
DNA: TGTGCCAGCAGTGGACAGGGGGTGGGCTACGAGCAGTACTTC

V: TRBV6-1
size: -
J: TRBJ2-3
D: TRBD2
CDR3: CASSLAGGHTDTQYF
DNA: TGTGCCAGCAGTTTAGCGGGAGGGCACACAGATACGCAGTATTTT

V: TRBV6-6
size: -
J: TRBJ2-3
D: TRBD2
CDR3: CASSYSILAGPDTQYF
DNA: TGTGCCAGCAGTTACTCGATACTAGCGGGACCAGATACGCAGTATTTT

V: TRBV19
size: -
J: TRBJ1-5
D: -
CDR3: CASSMWTGGDQPQHF
DNA: TGTGCCAGTAGTATGTGGACGGGGGGGGATCAGCCCCAGCATTTT

V: TRBV7-9
size: -
J: TRBJ2-7
D: TRBD1
CDR3: CASSPGTGQTYEQYF
DNA: TGTGCCAGCAGCCCAGGGACAGGGCAAACCTACGAGCAGTACTTC

V: TRBV7-8
size: few
J: TRBJ2-3
D: TRBD2
CDR3: CASSSPKLADTQYF
DNA: TGTGCCAGCAGCTCACCGAAACTAGCGGATACGCAGTATTTT

V: TRBV13
size: -
J: TRBJ2-2
D: -
CDR3: CASSGGRSGELFF
DNA: TGTGCCAGCAGCGGGGGACGCTCAGGGGAGCTGTTTTTT

V: TRBV19
size: -
J: TRBJ2-4
D: -
CDR3: CASSMELGNIQYF
DNA: TGTGCCAGTAGTATGGAGTTAGGAAACATTCAGTACTTC

V: TRBV27
size: few
J: TRBJ1-2
D: -
CDR3: CASSDTGRGYTF
DNA: TGTGCCAGCAGTGACACAGGCAGAGGCTACACCTTC

V: TRBV18
size: -
J: TRBJ2-3
D: TRBD2
CDR3: CASSPSGSADTQYF
DNA: TGTGCCAGCTCACCAAGCGGGAGTGCAGATACGCAGTATTTT

V: TRBV19
size: -
J: TRBJ2-2
D: -
CDR3: CASSMQGFGELFF
DNA: TGTGCCAGTAGTATGCAGGGGTTCGGGGAGCTGTTTTTT